These 26 T cell receptor beta chains were sequenced from one sample in a study of blood T cell repertoires in COVID-19. The assay was immunoSEQ multiplex PCR, and TCRdb's table has in-frame clones only and misses some. This table holds some 220,000 clones, 85% to 90% found once. Sequenced sample: PBMCs or T cells enriched from blood (not recorded which). The receptors were gathered from a woman aged 18-29 years in a cohort exposed to, infected with or recovered from COVID-19 (not recorded which).

The chain links TRBV7-6 to TRBJ2-7, with 7 nucleotides matching TRBD2. Germline CDR1 is SGHVS and CDR2 is FNYEAQ. The CDR3 runs 18 residues. Trimming cost V 1 base and J 6 bases; bases outside gene matches: 18. The CDR3 spells CASSLVERARSGVAEQYF. The DNA of the CDR3 is TGTGCCAGCAGCTTAGTTGAAAGGGCTAGGAGCGGGGTGGCCGAGCAGTACTTC.

The chain recombines TRBV3-1 (or the pseudogene TRBV3-2) with TRBJ2-7; 9 positions match TRBD1. The CDR3 sequence is 14 residues long. The trim removed 5 bases at V and 4 bases at J, leaving 6 bases unmatched. The germline V gene encodes CDR1 LGHDT and CDR2 YNNKEL (reference sequence). The CDR3 bases are TGTGCCAGCAGCTCGACAGGGGGAATTTACGAGCAGTACTTC. Residues: CASSSTGGIYEQYF.

The chain uses TRBV24-1 and TRBJ2-1; D might be TRBD1 (6 bases). Trimming shortened V by 5 bases and J by 10 bases, and 14 bases separated the two germline ends. CDR1 and CDR2 (germline): KGHDR, SFDVKD. The CDR3 consists of 13 residues. The CDR3 loop reads CATSGPTGYEQFF. Written as DNA, the CDR3 is TGTGCCACCAGTGGCCCTACAGGGTACGAGCAGTTCTTC.

The CDR3 coding sequence is TGTGCCAGTAGTCCTGGGGCAGGGATCGGCTATGGCTACACCTTC. The encoded protein is CASSPGAGIGYGYTF. The rearrangement links TRBV19 to TRBJ1-2; D possibly corresponds to TRBD1 (5 bases). Germline CDR1 and CDR2: LNHDA and SQIVND (reference sequence). V was pared by 5 bases and J by 4 bases, with 17 bases between. The CDR3 has 15 residues.

The chain links TRBV2 to TRBJ1-6, with 8 bases that match TRBD1. The germline gives CDR1 SNHLY, CDR2 FYNNEI. CDR3 size: 14 residues. After removal of 3 bases from V and 9 bases from J, the junction contained 4 bases not matched to a gene. CDR3 protein: CASSDTGGLSPLHF. DNA for the CDR3: TGTGCCAGCAGTGATACAGGGGGTCTTTCACCCCTCCACTTT.

This chain uses TRBV11-3 with TRBJ2-1; 11 nucleotides agree with TRBD2. This CDR3 has 13 residues. J was trimmed by 9 bases and V by 8 bases; bases with no gene match: 6. Per the germline V gene, CDR1 is SGHNT and CDR2 is YENEEA. The CDR3 nucleotides read TGTGCCAGCGGAGGGACTAGCGGCGTTGAGCAGTTCTTC. Encoded protein: CASGGTSGVEQFF.

This clone was counted a single time. The chain combines TRBV7-8 with TRBJ2-7, with no clear D. Trimming removed 3 bases at V and 0 bases at J, with 9 bases between. The germline gives CDR1 SGHVS, CDR2 FQNEAQ. The CDR3 is 14 amino acids. CDR3 nucleotides: TGTGCCAGCAGCTTTCTCACAGACTCCTACGAGCAGTACTTC. Its protein product is CASSFLTDSYEQYF.

This chain links TRBV4-1 with TRBJ2-1, with 8 bases that match TRBD2. V lost 2 bases to trimming and J lost 0 bases; unmatched junction nucleotides: 9. The CDR3 is 18 amino acids. Germline CDR1 is MGHRA and CDR2 is YSYEKL. The chain's CDR3 is CASSQLALAGSSYNEQFF. CDR3 DNA: TGCGCCAGCAGCCAATTAGCCTTAGCGGGGAGCTCCTACAATGAGCAGTTCTTC.

The CDR3 region has the DNA TGTGCCAGCAGTTACACCCCCCCAGGGACCGGGGAGCTGTTTTTT. Protein: CASSYTPPGTGELFF. J is TRBJ2-2 and V is TRBV6-2 or TRBV6-3; D perhaps matches TRBD1 (5 bases). Germline loops: CDR1 MNHEY, CDR2 SVGEGT. CDR3 length: 15 residues. V was trimmed by 2 bases and J by 5 bases, leaving 12 bases between them.

The chain uses TRBV4-1 and TRBJ2-3, with TRBD1 identical over 8 bases. This CDR3 is 20 amino acids long. V trimming: 1 base; J trimming: 5 bases; junction bases outside the gene matches: 20. Germline V gene sequence: CDR1 MGHRA, CDR2 YSYEKL. This chain's CDR3 is CASSQAGPPLTGEVEDTQYF. CDR3 coding DNA: TGCGCCAGCAGCCAAGCGGGCCCTCCCCTGACAGGGGAGGTGGAAGATACGCAGTATTTT.

The rearrangement uses TRBV4-1 and TRBJ1-2, with D maybe TRBD1 (5 bases). The CDR3 loop spans 17 amino acids. With 0 bases removed from V and 2 bases from J, the gap between germline ends came to 16 bases. The germline V gene has CDR1 MGHRA and CDR2 YSYEKL. CDR3 protein: CASSQDGGWEANYGYTF. The CDR3, as DNA: TGCGCCAGCAGCCAAGACGGGGGTTGGGAAGCAAACTATGGCTACACCTTC.

This chain uses TRBV28 with TRBJ1-2; no reliable D call. In germline, CDR1 is MDHEN, CDR2 SYDVKM. This CDR3 spans 13 amino acids. Trimming took off 10 bases at V and 2 bases at J, with 14 bases between the two ends. Here the CDR3 DNA reads TGTGCCATCGAGGGAGTCGGAAACTATGGCTACACCTTC. Amino acid sequence: CAIEGVGNYGYTF.

This rearrangement joins TRBV21-1 to TRBJ1-4. TRBV21-1 is recorded as a pseudogene. The CDR3 is 12 amino acids. The CDR3 loop reads CASTTEREKLFF. As DNA, the CDR3 is TGTGCCAGCACCACCGAGAGGGAAAAACTGTTTTTT.

V and J are TRBV2 and TRBJ2-7; D is perhaps TRBD2 (5 bases). Looked up from germline, CDR1 is SNHLY and CDR2 is FYNNEI. V was cut by 6 bases and J by 3 bases, with 12 bases left in between. CDR3 length: 13 residues. This CDR3 reads CASRPVALYEQYF. The CDR3 DNA sequence: TGTGCCAGCAGGCCGGTAGCGCTCTACGAGCAGTACTTC.

This chain connects TRBV5-1 to TRBJ2-5; 7 bases map to TRBD1. V trimming: 3 bases; J trimming: 5 bases; junction bases outside the gene matches: 1. The CDR3 consists of 12 residues. The V gene's germline CDR1 is SGHRS and CDR2 YFSETQ. CDR3 nucleotide sequence: TGCGCCAGCAGCTCACAGGGGGAGACCCAGTACTTC. Amino acid sequence: CASSSQGETQYF.

The J gene is TRBJ1-1, the V gene TRBV5-4; 7 bases match TRBD1. There are 16 residues in the CDR3. Germline CDR1 is SGHNT and CDR2 is YYREEE (reference sequence). With 4 bases clipped from V and 0 bases from J, the junction kept 9 bases outside the gene matches. DNA of the CDR3: TGTGCCAGCAGCGCCAAAACGACAGGGTTGAACACTGAAGCTTTCTTT. Its protein is CASSAKTTGLNTEAFF.

As concerns this clone: A junction end diverges from the germline sequence, so it may reflect a read error. The chain is built from TRBV9 and TRBJ2-2; D gene ambiguous. The CDR3 loop spans 14 amino acids. Germline CDR1 and CDR2: SGDLS and YYNGEE. This CDR3 is CASSVGSNSGELFF. The CDR3 DNA reads as TGTGCCAGCAGCGTAGGTTCCAACAGCGGGGAGCTGTTTTTT.

To note about this clone: Other DNA variants within this sample encode the same CDR3. The rearrangement links TRBV28 to TRBJ2-7; D is undetermined. Germline CDR1 is MDHEN and CDR2 is SYDVKM. V lost 4 bases, J lost 1 base, and 2 bases lay in between. This CDR3 spans 11 amino acids. The DNA for the CDR3 is TGTGCCAGCAGTTCGTCCTACGAGCAGTACTTC. It yields the protein CASSSSYEQYF.

The V gene is TRBV6-5, the J gene TRBJ1-5; perhaps TRBD1 as D (5 bases). Germline values: CDR1 MNHEY, CDR2 SVGAGI. This CDR3 region has 14 residues. Trimming took off 5 bases at V and 6 bases at J, with 14 bases between the two ends. CDR3: CASSQLLGGQPQHF. CDR3 DNA: TGTGCCAGCAGTCAACTACTGGGGGGTCAGCCCCAGCATTTT.

The chain has TRBV14 and TRBJ1-1; weak D call: TRBD1 (5 bases). The CDR3 is 15 residues long. V was shortened by 2 bases and J by 1 base, with 11 bases between the two germline ends. Germline V gene data show CDR1 as SGHDN and CDR2 as FVKESK. The CDR3 protein is CASSQRGGGNTEAFF. The CDR3 nucleotides are TGTGCCAGCAGCCAACGCGGGGGGGGGAACACTGAAGCTTTCTTT.

The CDR3 protein is CASSLTTQGREEKLFF. The DNA of the CDR3 is TGCGCCAGCAGCCTAACAACACAGGGACGCGAAGAAAAACTGTTTTTT. The J gene is TRBJ1-4, the V gene TRBV5-1, with D possibly TRBD1 on 6 matching bases. The ends were cut back, 4 bases at V and 8 bases at J, with 21 bases in the middle. Germline assignment: CDR1 SGHRS and CDR2 YFSETQ. This CDR3 region has 16 residues.

J is TRBJ1-2 and V is TRBV6-1; the D gene is possibly TRBD1 (5 bases). V was trimmed by 1 base and J by 1 base, leaving 7 bases between them. From germline, CDR1 is MNHNS and CDR2 SASEGT. The CDR3 is made up of 14 amino acids. CDR3 sequence (DNA): TGTGCCAGCAGTGAAGTGGGGCGTAACTATGGCTACACCTTC. Protein sequence: CASSEVGRNYGYTF.

This chain links TRBV7-3 with TRBJ1-2; 9 nucleotides match TRBD1. This CDR3 has 15 residues. Trimming at V came to 2 bases and at J to 1 base, leaving 2 bases not matched to a gene. Germline V gene sequence: CDR1 SGHTA, CDR2 FQGTGA. The CDR3 here is CASSLGGQGNYGYTF. The DNA of the CDR3 is TGTGCCAGCAGCTTAGGGGGACAGGGTAACTATGGCTACACCTTC.

The rearrangement links TRBV7-9 to TRBJ2-3, with 10 bases fitting TRBD2. Germline CDR1 reads SEHNR; CDR2 reads FQNEAQ (reference sequence). This CDR3 comprises 14 residues. Germline trimming cut 5 bases from V and 5 bases from J; bases unmatched to any gene: 4. CDR3 protein: CASSESGRVDTQYF. As DNA, the CDR3 is TGTGCCAGCAGCGAAAGCGGGAGGGTAGATACGCAGTATTTT.

This clone is a singleton in its sample. The V gene is TRBV9, the J gene TRBJ2-1; 8 positions agree with TRBD1. Germline V gene sequence: CDR1 SGDLS, CDR2 YYNGEE. The V gene end was trimmed by 1 base and the J gene end by 9 bases; junction bases not matched to a gene: 15. CDR3 size: 17 residues. CDR3 nucleotide sequence: TGTGCCAGCAGCGTAAGTTCCCCTCTTCAGGGGGCGGGTGAGCAGTTCTTC. Its protein is CASSVSSPLQGAGEQFF.

This clone turned up a few times. The genes are TRBV12-3 or TRBV12-4 and TRBJ1-2; TRBD1 might be the D (5 bases). Trimming left V 5 bases short and J 2 bases short, with 9 bases between. The CDR3 has 13 amino acids. CDR3 loop: CASSPGLNYGYTF. The CDR3 DNA follows: TGTGCCAGCAGTCCGGGACTAAACTATGGCTACACCTTC.